The 12 T cell receptor beta chains below were found in one sample sequenced in a study of T cell repertoires in cytomegalovirus infection. One entry per CDR3 protein, called by TCRdb with MiXCR from the reads. The sample contains roughly 920,000 distinct CDR3 sequences, more than 25% of which appear only once. No antigen is known for these receptors. Specimen: cultured CD8+ T cells from PBMCs, collected from culture after CMV antigen stimulation. These receptors all come from a human donor in good health (CMV status not recorded). Some clones in this sample may be carry-over from other donors' samples.

There are a few counts of this clonotype. The V call is TRBV4-1, the J call TRBJ2-5; D is perhaps TRBD2 (5 bases). Trimming shortened V by 4 bases and J by 4 bases, and 10 bases separated the two germline ends. The CDR3 is made up of 13 amino acids. Per the germline V gene, CDR1 is MGHRA and CDR2 is YSYEKL. The CDR3 is CASSLPGSETQYF. Here the CDR3 DNA reads TGCGCCAGCAGCCTACCGGGGTCAGAGACCCAGTACTTC.

The V gene is TRBV7-6, the J gene TRBJ2-3, with D possibly TRBD2 on 5 matching bases. With 5 bases removed from V and 0 bases from J, the gap between germline ends came to 9 bases. CDR1 is SGHVS, CDR2 FNYEAQ, per germline. This CDR3 region has 14 residues. The CDR3 reads CASSRTSSTDTQYF. The CDR3 DNA reads TGTGCCAGCAGCCGTACTAGTAGCACAGATACGCAGTATTTT.

The chain is built from TRBV5-1 and TRBJ2-1, with 8 bases identical to TRBD1. Germline V gene sequence: CDR1 SGHRS, CDR2 YFSETQ. The CDR3 consists of 16 residues. V shed 7 bases, J shed 3 bases, and the junction held 12 bases outside the gene matches. The CDR3 is CASQDREVVDYNEQFF. The CDR3 DNA follows: TGCGCCAGCCAGGACAGGGAAGTCGTTGACTACAATGAGCAGTTCTTC.

The rearrangement uses TRBV19 and TRBJ2-1, with 9 bases lining up with TRBD1. With 7 bases clipped from V and 7 bases from J, the junction kept 8 bases outside the gene matches. The V gene's germline CDR1 is LNHDA and CDR2 SQIVND (reference sequence). The CDR3 is made up of 14 amino acids. The CDR3 loop is CASTGDRVKNEQFF. Here the CDR3 DNA reads TGTGCCAGTACAGGGGACAGGGTTAAGAATGAGCAGTTCTTC. The full variable domain, with the rest looked up from reference TRBV19 and TRBJ2-1, is DGGITQSPKYLFRKEGQNVTLSCEQNLNHDAMYWYRQDPGQGLRLIYYSQIVNDFQKGDIAEGYSVSREKKESFPLTVTSAQKNPTAFYLCASTGDRVKNEQFFGPGTRLTVL.

This clonotype has only a few counts. V gene TRBV4-1 combines with J gene TRBJ1-5; TRBD1 matches 7 bases. V was pared by 6 bases and J by 5 bases, with 7 bases of the junction left unmatched. Germline V CDR1 and CDR2: MGHRA, YSYEKL. This CDR3 is built from 14 residues. The CDR3 here is CASSMGQQHQPQHF. Here the CDR3 DNA reads TGCGCCAGCAGTATGGGACAGCAACATCAGCCCCAGCATTTT.

The chain recombines TRBV29-1 with TRBJ2-2; D ambiguous. The CDR3 spans 13 residues. V lost 2 bases and J lost 6, with 10 bases in between. Germline V gives CDR1 SQVTM, CDR2 ANQGSEA. CDR3 DNA: TGCAGCGTTGAACTAGAAACTCCCGGGGAGCTGTTTTTT. Its protein product is CSVELETPGELFF.

The rearrangement uses TRBV4-1 and TRBJ2-1; 7 bases agree with TRBD2. CDR3 length equals 16 residues. V trimming: 2 bases; J trimming: 8 bases; junction bases outside the gene matches: 12. CDR1 is MGHRA, CDR2 YSYEKL, per germline. The CDR3 protein is CASSQPSGGGIDEQFF. For the CDR3, the DNA is TGCGCCAGCAGCCAACCTAGCGGAGGTGGAATCGATGAGCAGTTCTTC.

The chain employs TRBV4-1 and TRBJ1-1, with TRBD1 as a possible D gene (6 bases). Deletions cut 0 bases from V and 1 base from J, with 18 bases between. CDR1 is MGHRA, CDR2 YSYEKL, per germline. The CDR3 spans 18 residues. DNA for the CDR3: TGCGCCAGCAGCCAAGAGTACCTTCAGGGGTTACCGAACACTGAAGCTTTCTTT. Translated: CASSQEYLQGLPNTEAFF.

This clonotype was detected only once. This chain links TRBV7-4 with TRBJ1-2, with D possibly being TRBD1 (5 bases). The ends were cut back, 4 bases at V and 6 bases at J, with 9 bases in the middle. Germline CDR1 is SGHVT and CDR2 is SQSDAQ. This CDR3 contains 12 residues. CDR3 amino acids: CASSSGLDGYTF. CDR3 nucleotide sequence: TGTGCCAGCAGCTCGGGACTGGATGGCTACACCTTC.

This clonotype was seen at least ten times. The rearrangement links TRBV7-2 to TRBJ1-5; TRBD1 aligns across 8 bases. The CDR3 is 16 residues long. V shed 5 bases, J shed 11 bases, and the junction held 17 bases outside the gene matches. Germline V lookup: CDR1 SGHTA, CDR2 FQGNSA. For the CDR3, the DNA is TGTGCCAGCAGCCCCCTCGGACAGGGAGGGGGGGGAGCCCAGCATTTT. Its protein is CASSPLGQGGGGAQHF.

This clonotype was observed a handful of times. The chain carries TRBV27 and TRBJ1-5; D possibly corresponds to TRBD1 (6 bases). Germline-derived CDR1 and CDR2 are MNHEY and SMNVEV (reference sequence). V was clipped by 3 bases and J by 6 bases, with 12 bases between them. The CDR3 is 14 amino acids. Here the CDR3 reads CASSLTGKGQPQHF. Written as DNA, the CDR3 is TGTGCCAGCAGTTTGACAGGAAAGGGTCAGCCCCAGCATTTT.

This clonotype was picked up many times. The chain recombines TRBV7-2 with TRBJ1-4; the D is unclear. The CDR3 covers 14 residues. V lost 5 bases and J 2 bases, leaving 9 bases between the germline ends. Germline assignment: CDR1 SGHTA and CDR2 FQGNSA. In DNA form, the CDR3 reads TGTGCCAGCAGCCCCCGAGCCACTAATGAAAAACTGTTTTTT. It encodes CASSPRATNEKLFF.